This TCR beta chain was identified during a study of T cell responses to AZD1222 COVID-19 vaccine (dated by TCRdb to about 2021). About the investigation overall: AZD1222 recipients whose second dose came at about 4 weeks and those whose second dose came at about 12 weeks were combined into one group, since spike-specific TCR depth and breadth did not differ between the two schedules. A total of 233 trial participants underwent TCR sequencing, of whom around 210 had received two doses of AZD1222 and roughly 26 had received two doses of the MenACWY control vaccine. Trial participants were enrolled into age subgroups of 18-55, 56-69 and 70-plus years, which contained about 150, 28 and 57 TCR-sequenced participants, respectively.

Results and caveats for the whole study, not just this receptor: Epitopes outside the regions mutated in the B.1.351 and B.1.1.7 variants were reportedly recognized by nearly half of the unique spike-specific TCRs. The vaccine-associated CD4 TCRs covered the entire spike protein, and the dominant responses fell in regions 160-218 and 743-854. The 56-69-year group was small, and its depth increase did not reach significance, likely because of low power. Participants were mostly white British, with more females than males. The authors suggested clonal diversity may have been underestimated. After two AZD1222 doses, spike-specific TCR breadth and depth were significantly higher than at day 0 and than in MenACWY recipients. No day 14 peak-response samples were available, so repertoires were characterized only after the peak T cell response. Conclusions about previously exposed vaccinees are limited, since just six AZD1222 recipients were seropositive for SARS-CoV-2 at baseline.

In regard to this clone: The target of this receptor is not known. Base qualities are not recorded, but no much larger clone differs from it by a single base.

The sample's time point, from its label and the paper: baseline before first vaccination. Samples from vaccinated people were obtained from the UK trials COV001 and COV002, which included a single-blind randomized controlled phase 2/3 trial of AZD1222 (ChAdOx1 nCoV-19) in healthy adults. Trial participant PBMC samples were collected at day 0 and day 28 after the second dose for TCRbeta chain sequencing. The CDR3 regions of human TCRbeta chains were subjected to immunosequencing. On the authors' methods: TCRs in the repertoires were matched against a reference library of SARS-CoV-2-specific TCRs that had been generated with the MIRA antigen-specificity platform. Breadth was defined as the fraction of unique TCRs that were SARS-CoV-2-associated. Depth was defined as the fraction of total T cells that were SARS-CoV-2-associated. Using the MIRA data, each spike-specific TCR was assigned both to the spike region to which the TCR was reactive and to a CD4 or CD8 class. Log10-transformed breadth and depth values were compared by one-way ANOVA with Sidak's multiple comparisons tests. TCRdb carries this immuneACCESS record with in-frame sequences only. Its versions omit some clonotypes, under half of them owing to an unresolved V gene in the studies checked, with the rest unexplained. That table furnishes V, J and clone size, whereas the DNA furnished D and trimming. The sample records 25,000 to 35,000 clones, 93% of which are singletons. 8.1% of the sample is taken by the ten largest.

This TCR derives from an adult in good health. The source was peripheral blood, collected on day 0 of AZD1222 vaccination.

The CDR3 corresponds to CASSDSGSGTHNEQFF. The nucleotide sequence reads as follows: TGTGCCAGCAGTGACTCGGGTAGCGGGACTCACAATGAGCAGTTCTTC. The rearranged chain carries TRBV6-4 and TRBJ2-1; the central 8 bases match TRBD2. Trimmed from V: 0 bases; trimmed from J: 5 bases; junction bases lacking a gene match: 6. The CDR3 contains 16 residues, cysteine and phenylalanine counted. Kept here is only the CDR3 DNA, which spans 48 bases and is read in frame from base 1. The germline V gene specifies MRHNA as CDR1 and SNTAGT as CDR2.